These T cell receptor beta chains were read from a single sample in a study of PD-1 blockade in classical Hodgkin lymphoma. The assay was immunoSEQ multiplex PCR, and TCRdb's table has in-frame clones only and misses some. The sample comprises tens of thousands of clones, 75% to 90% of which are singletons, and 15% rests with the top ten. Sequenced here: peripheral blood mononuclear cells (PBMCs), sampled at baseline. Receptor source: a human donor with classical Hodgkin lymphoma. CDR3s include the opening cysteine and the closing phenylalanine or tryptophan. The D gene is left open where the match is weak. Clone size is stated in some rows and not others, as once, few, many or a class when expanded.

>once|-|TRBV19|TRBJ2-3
TGTGCCAGTAGTATACCGGGCACAGATACGCAGTATTTT
CASSIPGTDTQYF
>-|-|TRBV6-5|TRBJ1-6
TGTGCCAGCAGATCCGGGACCGAGGATTCACCCCTCCACTTT
CASRSGTEDSPLHF
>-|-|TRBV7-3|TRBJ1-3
TGTGCCAGCAGCTTAATCCATGGCTCTGGAAACACCATATATTTT
CASSLIHGSGNTIYF
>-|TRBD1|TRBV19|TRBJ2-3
TGTGCCAGTAGAGACGGGACAGGTGCGACCCTCCAACATTTT
CASRDGTGATLQHF
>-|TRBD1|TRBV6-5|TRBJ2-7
TGTGCCAGCAGTTCGGACAGGGCATACGAGCAGTACTTC
CASSSDRAYEQYF
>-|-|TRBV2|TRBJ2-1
TGTGCCAGCAGGGGATATGAGCAGTTCTTC
CASRGYEQFF
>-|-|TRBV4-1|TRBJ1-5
TGCGCCAGCAGCCAATGGTTTGGGGGGCGCGATCAGCCCCAGCATTTT
CASSQWFGGRDQPQHF
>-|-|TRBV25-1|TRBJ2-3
TGTGCCAGCTACGACGGGACAGATACGCAGTATTTT
CASYDGTDTQYF
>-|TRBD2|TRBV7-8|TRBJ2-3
TGTGCCAGCAGCTTATCGTCCGGGGGGGCCGAAGATACGCAGTATTTT
CASSLSSGGAEDTQYF
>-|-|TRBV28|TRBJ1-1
TGTGCCAGCAGTTTTTTTTCGATGAACACTGAAGCTTTCTTT
CASSFFSMNTEAFF
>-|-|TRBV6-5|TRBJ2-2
TGTGCCAGCAGTTACTTCTCCACAGCGAACACCGGGGAGCTGTTTTTT
CASSYFSTANTGELFF
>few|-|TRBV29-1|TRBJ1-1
TGCAGCGGCCACAGTCAAGCGAACACTGAAGCTTTCTTT
CSGHSQANTEAFF
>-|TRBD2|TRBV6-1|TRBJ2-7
TGTGCCAGCAGTGAAGCGGCTAGCGGGGCATTCTACGAGCAGTACTTC
CASSEAASGAFYEQYF
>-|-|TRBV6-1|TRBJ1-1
TGTGCCTGCACCTCGTCCGACACCTTGAACACTGAAGCTTTCTTT
CACTSSDTLNTEAFF
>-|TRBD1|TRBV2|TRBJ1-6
TGTGCCAGCAGAGTCGGGACAGGCAGCTCACCCCTCCACTTT
CASRVGTGSSPLHF
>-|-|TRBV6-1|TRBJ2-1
TGTGCCAGCAGCGGGACTTACAATGAGCAGTTCTTC
CASSGTYNEQFF
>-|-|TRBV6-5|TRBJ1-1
TGTGCCAGCAGTTACGGAGGATCCGAGAACACTGAAGCTTTCTTT
CASSYGGSENTEAFF
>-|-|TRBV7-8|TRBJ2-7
TGTGCCAGCAGCTTAGGTGGGTTCGGCAACTACTACGAGCAGTACTTC
CASSLGGFGNYYEQYF
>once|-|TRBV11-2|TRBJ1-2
TGTGCCAGCAACAAGAACCAGGGGAGTCGCACCTTC
CASNKNQGSRTF
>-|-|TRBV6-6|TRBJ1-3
TGTGCCAGCAGTTTTCTCGACCGATTCTCTGGAAACACCATATATTTT
CASSFLDRFSGNTIYF
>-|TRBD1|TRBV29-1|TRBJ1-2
TGCAGCGTAACGACAGGGGCGTTTAACTATGGCTACACCTTC
CSVTTGAFNYGYTF
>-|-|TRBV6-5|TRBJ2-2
TGTGCCAGCCTGGGAGCCGGGGAGCTGTTTTTT
CASLGAGELFF
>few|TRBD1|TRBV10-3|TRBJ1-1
TGTGCCATCAGTGAGTCGACTCCGGGACAGGGTGAAGCTTTCTTT
CAISESTPGQGEAFF
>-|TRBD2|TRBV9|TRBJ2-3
TGTGCCAGCAGCCCCGTGGGAGCGGGGGGTCCAGATACGCAGTATTTT
CASSPVGAGGPDTQYF
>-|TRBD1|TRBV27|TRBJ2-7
TGTGCCAGCAGTTCCGGGACAGGACTATACGAGCAGTACTTC
CASSSGTGLYEQYF